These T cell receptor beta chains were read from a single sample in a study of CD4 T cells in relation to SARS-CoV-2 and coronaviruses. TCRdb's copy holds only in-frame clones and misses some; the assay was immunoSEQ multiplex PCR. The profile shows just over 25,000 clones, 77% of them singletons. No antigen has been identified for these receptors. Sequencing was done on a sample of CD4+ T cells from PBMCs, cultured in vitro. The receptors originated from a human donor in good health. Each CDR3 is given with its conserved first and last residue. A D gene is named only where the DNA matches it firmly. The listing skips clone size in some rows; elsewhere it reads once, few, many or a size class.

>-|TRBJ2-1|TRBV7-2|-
CASSPSGNNNEQFF
TGTGCCAGCAGTCCTTCTGGAAATAACAATGAGCAGTTCTTC
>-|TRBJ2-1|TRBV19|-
CASSIGSNNEQFF
TGTGCCAGTAGTATCGGATCAAACAATGAGCAGTTCTTC
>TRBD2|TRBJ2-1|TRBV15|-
CATSRDSRGVHEQFF
TGTGCCACCAGCAGAGACTCCCGGGGGGTCCATGAGCAGTTCTTC
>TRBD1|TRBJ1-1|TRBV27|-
CASSPPPTGVNTEAFF
TGTGCCAGCAGTCCCCCGCCAACAGGGGTAAACACTGAAGCTTTCTTT
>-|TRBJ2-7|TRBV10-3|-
CAISGVDGPYEQYF
TGTGCCATCAGTGGAGTCGACGGGCCGTACGAGCAGTACTTC
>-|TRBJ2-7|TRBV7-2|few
CASSLAVGAGHEQYF
TGTGCCAGCAGCTTAGCCGTGGGCGCAGGACACGAGCAGTACTTC
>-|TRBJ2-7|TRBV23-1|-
CASSRRARERYEQYF
TGCGCCAGCAGTCGCCGGGCCAGGGAGAGATACGAGCAGTACTTC
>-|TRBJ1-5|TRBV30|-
CAWKPRGGSNQPQHF
TGTGCCTGGAAGCCGCGAGGGGGAAGCAATCAGCCCCAGCATTTT
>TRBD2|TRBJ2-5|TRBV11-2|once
CASSAGRTLQETQYF
TGTGCCAGCAGCGCCGGGAGGACTCTCCAAGAGACCCAGTACTTC
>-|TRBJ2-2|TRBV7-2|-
CASSFRTGELFF
TGTGCCAGCAGCTTTCGAACCGGGGAGCTGTTTTTT
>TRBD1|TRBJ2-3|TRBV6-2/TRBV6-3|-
CASSFHLGSGGDKVYTQYF
TGTGCCAGCAGTTTCCATCTTGGTTCAGGGGGAGATAAGGTTTATACGCAGTATTTT
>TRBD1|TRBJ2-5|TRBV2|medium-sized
CASRTDRGGQETQYF
TGTGCCAGCAGGACGGACAGGGGAGGACAAGAGACCCAGTACTTC
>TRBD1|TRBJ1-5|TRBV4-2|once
CASSQGQGTRPQHF
TGTGCCAGCAGCCAAGGACAGGGGACGCGGCCCCAGCATTTT
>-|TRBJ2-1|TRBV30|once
CAWSPMNEQFF
TGTGCCTGGAGTCCAATGAATGAGCAGTTCTTC
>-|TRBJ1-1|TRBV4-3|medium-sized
CASSPQMGGYTEAFF
TGCGCCAGCAGCCCGCAGATGGGGGGGTACACTGAAGCTTTCTTT
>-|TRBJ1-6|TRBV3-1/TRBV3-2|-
CASRPGPPNSPLHF
TGTGCCAGCAGACCGGGACCACCCAATTCACCCCTCCACTTT
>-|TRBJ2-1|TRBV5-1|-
CASSEAESYNEQFF
TGCGCCAGCAGTGAGGCGGAATCCTACAATGAGCAGTTCTTC
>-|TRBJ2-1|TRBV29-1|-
CTIYSGTSRFF
TGCACCATTTACTCCGGGACCAGCCGGTTCTTC
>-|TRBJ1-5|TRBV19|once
CASNPTDISYSNQPQHF
TGTGCCAGTAACCCCACCGACATCTCCTATAGCAATCAGCCCCAGCATTTT
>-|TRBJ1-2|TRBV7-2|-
CASSLAGMYGYTF
TGTGCCAGCAGCTTAGCAGGGATGTATGGCTACACCTTC
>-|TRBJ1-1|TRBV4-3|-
CASSQAEGLNTEAFF
TGCGCCAGCAGCCAAGCTGAGGGGCTGAACACTGAAGCTTTCTTT
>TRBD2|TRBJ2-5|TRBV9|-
CASSPGAVTSGQETQYF
TGTGCCAGCAGCCCCGGGGCCGTGACTAGCGGGCAAGAGACCCAGTACTTC
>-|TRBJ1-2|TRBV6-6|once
CASSYPPGSRNYGYTF
TGTGCCAGCAGTTACCCCCCAGGGTCACGGAACTATGGCTACACCTTC
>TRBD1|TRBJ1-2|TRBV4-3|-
CASSQDGTGDYGYTF
TGCGCCAGCAGCCAAGATGGGACAGGGGACTATGGCTACACCTTC
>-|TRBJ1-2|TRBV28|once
CASSFGTTHYGYTF
TGTGCCAGCAGTTTTGGGACAACCCACTATGGCTACACCTTC
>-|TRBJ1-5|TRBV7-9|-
CASSLGGQRGVSNQPQHF
TGTGCCAGCAGCTTAGGGGGTCAAAGGGGTGTCAGCAATCAGCCCCAGCATTTT
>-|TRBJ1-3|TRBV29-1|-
CSGTPQALSGNTIYF
TGCAGCGGTACCCCCCAGGCCCTCTCTGGAAACACCATATATTTT
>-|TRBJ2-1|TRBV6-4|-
CACLNEQFF
TGTGCCTGCTTAAATGAGCAGTTCTTC
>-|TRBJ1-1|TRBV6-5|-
CASSLTGGDTEAFF
TGTGCCAGCAGTTTGACGGGGGGGGACACTGAAGCTTTCTTT
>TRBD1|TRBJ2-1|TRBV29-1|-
CSARQGALYNEQFF
TGCAGCGCCCGACAGGGGGCTCTCTACAATGAGCAGTTCTTC
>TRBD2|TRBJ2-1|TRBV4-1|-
CASSQVSGLAGGPNEQFF
TGCGCCAGCAGCCAAGTCTCAGGACTAGCGGGAGGGCCCAATGAGCAGTTCTTC
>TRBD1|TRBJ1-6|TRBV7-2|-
CASRRDSQSSYNSPLHF
TGTGCCAGCAGGCGGGACAGTCAGAGCTCCTATAATTCACCCCTCCACTTT
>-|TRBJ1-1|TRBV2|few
CASRPQGYTEAFF
TGTGCCAGCAGGCCTCAAGGCTACACTGAAGCTTTCTTT